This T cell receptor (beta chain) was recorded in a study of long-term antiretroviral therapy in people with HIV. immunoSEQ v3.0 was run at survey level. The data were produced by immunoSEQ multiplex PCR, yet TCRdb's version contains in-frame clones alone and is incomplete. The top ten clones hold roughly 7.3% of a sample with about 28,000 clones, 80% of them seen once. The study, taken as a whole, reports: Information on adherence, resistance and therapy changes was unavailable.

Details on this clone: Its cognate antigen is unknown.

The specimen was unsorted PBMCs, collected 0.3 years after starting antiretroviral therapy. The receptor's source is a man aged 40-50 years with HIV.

The CDR3 here is CASSPSLGSALVDRYF. CDR3 nucleotide sequence: TGTGCCAGCTCCCCAAGTTTAGGGTCCGCCTTAGTGGACCGGTACTTC. The chain is built from TRBV18 and TRBJ2-7; D is uncertain. Germline V gives CDR1 KGHSH, CDR2 LQKENI. V lost 6 bases to trimming and J lost 12 bases, with 30 bases between them. CDR3 size: 16 residues.